The 6 T cell receptor beta chains listed next were all sequenced from one sample in a study of blood T cells in healthy people across ages. A J-beta primer mix and a sample-barcoded 5' primer were used in a second PCR of about 6 to 12 cycles. MiXCR was run by TCRdb on the 5' RACE reads, yielding one entry per CDR3 protein. The table has some 1,500,000 distinct CDR3 sequences, 35% to 45% seen once. The sample was blood. All receptors come from a woman between 18 and 30 years old in good health.

The genes are TRBV4-1 and TRBJ2-2, with 9 bases lining up with TRBD1. Germline-derived CDR1 and CDR2 are MGHRA and YSYEKL. The V gene end was trimmed by 2 bases and the J gene end by 3 bases; junction bases not matched to a gene: 4. CDR3 length: 16 amino acids. The CDR3 is CASSQPRQGDTGELFF. The CDR3 region has the DNA TGCGCCAGCAGCCAACCGAGACAGGGGGACACCGGGGAGCTGTTTTTT.

The chain joins TRBV28 to TRBJ2-1; 11 bases fit TRBD2. The J segment lost 7 bases and the V segment lost 5 bases, leaving 4 bases of the junction unmatched. The CDR3 is made up of 14 amino acids. Germline CDR1 and CDR2: MDHEN and SYDVKM. CDR3 sequence reads: CASSPTSGGNEQFF. In DNA, the CDR3 is TGTGCCAGCAGTCCAACTAGCGGGGGAAATGAGCAGTTCTTC.

The J gene is TRBJ2-5, the V gene TRBV27, with TRBD2 matching over 7 bases. With 5 bases clipped from V and 11 bases from J, the junction kept 14 bases outside the gene matches. The germline CDR1 and CDR2 sequences are MNHEY and SMNVEV (reference sequence). The CDR3 length is 14 residues. Written as DNA, the CDR3 is TGTGCCAGCAGTACTAGCGACCTCTACAATGAGCAGTACTTC. Protein sequence: CASSTSDLYNEQYF.

This clonotype turned up a few times. CDR3 sequence: CSATTDNGYTF. The CDR3 coding sequence is TGCAGTGCGACAACCGACAATGGCTACACCTTC. V is TRBV20-1 and J is TRBJ1-2; the D is unclear. The V gene's germline CDR1 is DFQATT and CDR2 SNEGSKA (reference sequence). Trimming took 6 bases from V and 6 from J, leaving 11 bases between them. The CDR3 has 11 residues.

The table lists this clonotype with many counts. This chain links TRBV4-1 with TRBJ1-2; D possibly corresponds to TRBD1 (6 bases). Germline values: CDR1 MGHRA, CDR2 YSYEKL. V lost 0 bases, J lost 4 bases, and 15 bases lay in between. The CDR3 is 16 amino acids. Here the CDR3 reads CASSQDGGRGVYGYTF. DNA for the CDR3: TGCGCCAGCAGCCAAGACGGGGGCAGGGGAGTCTATGGCTACACCTTC.

This sequence joins TRBV12-3 or TRBV12-4 and TRBJ2-7; TRBD1 is a possible D gene (6 bases). The CDR3 is 15 residues long. Trimming shortened V by 3 bases and J by 4 bases, and 16 bases separated the two germline ends. CDR3 nucleotides: TGTGCCAGCAGTTTTTACGGACAGTCGGGATACGAGCAGTACTTC. The encoded protein is CASSFYGQSGYEQYF.